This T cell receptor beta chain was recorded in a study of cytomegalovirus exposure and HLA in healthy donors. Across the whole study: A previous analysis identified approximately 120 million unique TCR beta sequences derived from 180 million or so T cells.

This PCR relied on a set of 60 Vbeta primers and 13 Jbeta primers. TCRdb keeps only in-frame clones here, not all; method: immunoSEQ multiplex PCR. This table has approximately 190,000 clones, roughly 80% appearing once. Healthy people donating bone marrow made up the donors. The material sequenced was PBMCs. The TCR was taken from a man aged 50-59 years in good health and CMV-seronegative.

In DNA, the CDR3 is TGCGCCATCACTGCCGAAATCACAGATACGCAGTATTTT. Its protein product is CAITAEITDTQYF. The rearrangement uses TRBV10-2 and TRBJ2-3; D uncertain. V was trimmed by 10 bases and J by 2 bases, leaving 13 bases between them. Germline CDR1 WSHSY, CDR2 SAAADI. This CDR3 has 13 residues.